A single sample gave rise to the 32 T cell receptor beta chains below, sequenced in a study of T cell responses to AZD1222 COVID-19 vaccine. Assay: immunoSEQ multiplex PCR; the TCRdb copy retains only in-frame clones and omits some. The profile shows 80,000 to 100,000 clones, approximately 91% of them singletons. The sample was peripheral blood, taken on day 0 of AZD1222 vaccination. The receptor source for this set is an adult in good health.

This clone was observed a single time. The chain joins TRBV11-2 to TRBJ1-4, with 7 bases that match TRBD1. The J segment lost 5 bases and the V segment lost 4 bases, leaving 13 bases of the junction unmatched. Per germline, CDR1 SGHAT and CDR2 FQNNGV. The CDR3 spans 17 residues. The CDR3 nucleotides are TGTGCCAGCAGCTCAATCAGGGACAGTGTGGTGAATGAAAAACTGTTTTTT. Translating it yields CASSSIRDSVVNEKLFF.

The J gene is TRBJ2-3, the V gene TRBV11-2; TRBD1 matches at 7 bases. The CDR3 has 15 amino acids. Germline CDR1 is SGHAT and CDR2 is FQNNGV. The V gene end was trimmed by 6 bases and the J gene end by 4 bases; junction bases not matched to a gene: 10. For the CDR3, the DNA is TGTGCCAGCAGGACCCGGGACAGCAGATCAGATACGCAGTATTTT. Amino acids: CASRTRDSRSDTQYF.

The CDR3 nucleotides read TGTGCCAGCACCCTTAGGGGAAGCAATCAGCCCCAGCATTTT. It codes for CASTLRGSNQPQHF. The gene calls are TRBV13 and TRBJ1-5; perhaps TRBD1 as D (5 bases). The CDR3 spans 14 residues. The germline CDR1 and CDR2 sequences are PRHDT and FYEKMQ (reference sequence). V lost 7 bases to trimming and J lost 1 base, with 11 bases between them.

This clone was found once. This sequence joins TRBV30 and TRBJ1-5, with 7 bases that match TRBD1. Per the germline V gene, CDR1 is GTSNPN and CDR2 is SVGIG (reference sequence). CDR3 length equals 13 residues. V dropped 0 bases and J dropped 5; count of bases not matched to a gene: 1. The DNA of the CDR3 is TGTGCCTGGAGTGTTGGGACAGATCAGCCCCAGCATTTT. Translated, it gives CAWSVGTDQPQHF.

The chain is built from TRBV2 and TRBJ1-1; 12 bases are shared with TRBD1. Trimming took 7 bases from V and 3 from J; bases not matched to a gene: 24. Germline loops: CDR1 SNHLY, CDR2 FYNNEI. The CDR3 length is 21 residues. The chain's CDR3 is CASIDPRDRGRGGRSYTEAFF. The CDR3, as DNA: TGTGCCAGCATCGATCCCCGGGACAGGGGGCGCGGCGGCAGAAGTTACACTGAAGCTTTCTTT. Complete variable domain (other parts from reference TRBV2 and TRBJ1-1): EPEVTQTPSHQVTQMGQEVILRCVPISNHLYFYWYRQILGQKVEFLVSFYNNEISEKSEIFDDQFSVERPDGSNFTLKIRSTKLEDSAMYFCASIDPRDRGRGGRSYTEAFFGQGTRLTVV.

The genes are TRBV2 and TRBJ1-1; maybe TRBD1 (5 bases). This CDR3 comprises 14 residues. CDR1 is SNHLY, CDR2 FYNNEI, per germline. The V and J ends lost 2 bases and 8 bases respectively, with 15 bases between them. CDR3 DNA: TGTGCCAGCAGTGAATCGGCGCGGGGGATGGAAGCTTTCTTT. This translates into CASSESARGMEAFF. The full variable domain, completed using reference TRBV2 and TRBJ1-1, is EPEVTQTPSHQVTQMGQEVILRCVPISNHLYFYWYRQILGQKVEFLVSFYNNEISEKSEIFDDQFSVERPDGSNFTLKIRSTKLEDSAMYFCASSESARGMEAFFGQGTRLTVV.

The rearrangement uses TRBV6-5 and TRBJ2-7; D may be TRBD2 (6 bases). The CDR3 loop spans 12 amino acids. Germline V gene lookup returns CDR1 MNHEY and CDR2 SVGAGI. Trimming cost V 5 bases and J 3 bases, with 8 bases left between them. The CDR3 is CASSTRDYEQYF. The CDR3 DNA reads TGTGCCAGCAGTACGCGGGACTACGAGCAGTACTTC.

This clone has only a few counts. The CDR3 nucleotides read TGTGCCAGCAGCGTAGGGGCTAGCGAAGAGACCCAGTACTTC. It translates to CASSVGASEETQYF. This sequence joins TRBV9 and TRBJ2-5, with D possibly matching TRBD2 (6 bases). Germline V lookup: CDR1 SGDLS, CDR2 YYNGEE. This CDR3 is built from 14 residues. The ends were cut back, 0 bases at V and 3 bases at J, with 9 bases in the middle.

The rearrangement links TRBV28 to TRBJ1-6; possible D gene TRBD1, 5 bases. The CDR3 sequence is 14 residues long. Germline CDR1 MDHEN, CDR2 SYDVKM. V was clipped by 6 bases and J by 9 bases, with 15 bases between them. As DNA, the CDR3 is TGTGCCAGCAGGGGCGGGGCTCTAGGTTCACCCCTCCACTTT. It specifies CASRGGALGSPLHF.

V usage is TRBV2 and J usage is TRBJ1-1, with 9 bases lining up with TRBD1. The CDR3 covers 15 residues. Germline V gene data show CDR1 as SNHLY and CDR2 as FYNNEI. V lost 4 bases to trimming and J lost 1 base; unmatched junction nucleotides: 4. For the CDR3, the DNA is TGTGCCAGCAGTGCAACAGGGGGCCCGAACACTGAAGCTTTCTTT. Translated: CASSATGGPNTEAFF.

The rearrangement links TRBV4-1 to TRBJ2-7, with 9 positions matching TRBD1. Germline lookup yields CDR1 MGHRA and CDR2 YSYEKL. The CDR3 totals 14 residues. The ends lost 4 bases at V and 4 bases at J; junction bases unmatched: 5. The CDR3 reads CASSRRQGGYEQYF. DNA of the CDR3: TGCGCCAGCAGCCGCCGACAGGGGGGGTACGAGCAGTACTTC.

This rearrangement joins TRBV27 to TRBJ1-1; D perhaps matches TRBD1 (6 bases). This CDR3 has 14 amino acids. Germline CDR1 reads MNHEY; CDR2 reads SMNVEV (reference sequence). Between the trimmed V and J ends, which lost 5 bases and 1 base, there was a span of 11 bases. Here the CDR3 DNA reads TGTGCCAGCAGTCTAAGGGGGGGGAACACTGAAGCTTTCTTT. Amino acid sequence: CASSLRGGNTEAFF.

The rearrangement uses TRBV9 and TRBJ1-3, with unresolved D. V lost 0 bases, J lost 4 bases, and 2 bases lay in between. Germline V gene data show CDR1 as SGDLS and CDR2 as YYNGEE. The CDR3 covers 12 residues. CDR3 in DNA: TGTGCCAGCAGCGTAGACGGAAACACCATATATTTT. This translates into CASSVDGNTIYF.

The gene calls are TRBV15 and TRBJ2-1; TRBD2 agrees at 7 bases. The CDR3 extends over 16 amino acids. The V segment lost 1 base and the J segment 4 bases; nucleotides outside the gene matches: 7. Germline CDR1 LNHNV, CDR2 YYDKDF (reference sequence). This chain's CDR3 is CATSRGASGAYNEQFF. DNA for the CDR3: TGTGCCACCAGCAGAGGGGCTAGCGGAGCTTACAATGAGCAGTTCTTC.

The chain uses TRBV19 and TRBJ1-1, with D maybe TRBD1 (6 bases). This CDR3 contains 15 residues. Trimming cost V 4 bases and J 4 bases, with 16 bases left between them. Per the germline V gene, CDR1 is LNHDA and CDR2 is SQIVND (reference sequence). For the CDR3, the DNA is TGTGCCAGTAGTAAACAGGGAGAAAGGGGCACTGAAGCTTTCTTT. Protein product: CASSKQGERGTEAFF.

The chain links TRBV28 to TRBJ2-3; perhaps D is TRBD1 or TRBD2 (5 bases each). V was clipped by 3 bases and J by 0 bases, with 19 bases between them. This CDR3 is built from 18 residues. CDR1 MDHEN and CDR2 SYDVKM come from the germline V gene. CDR3 sequence reads: CASSLSSLGTPSTDTQYF. The CDR3 coding sequence is TGTGCCAGCAGTTTGAGCAGCTTGGGGACCCCTAGCACAGATACGCAGTATTTT. Full variable domain (missing parts from reference TRBV28 and TRBJ2-3): DVKVTQSSRYLVKRTGEKVFLECVQDMDHENMFWYRQDPGLGLRLIYFSYDVKMKEKGDIPEGYSVSREKKERFSLILESASTNQTSMYLCASSLSSLGTPSTDTQYFGPGTRLTVL.

The V and J genes are TRBV5-1 and TRBJ2-5, with 10 positions matching TRBD1. Unmatched junction bases numbered 5, after V lost 3 bases and J lost 3 bases. This CDR3 has 15 amino acids. Per germline, CDR1 SGHRS and CDR2 YFSETQ. The CDR3: CASSWTGTGEETQYF. The CDR3 region has the DNA TGCGCCAGCAGCTGGACCGGGACAGGGGAAGAGACCCAGTACTTC.

This clone was picked up one time. The rearrangement joins TRBV28 to TRBJ2-3; the match to TRBD2 covers 9 bases. The trim removed 7 bases at V and 2 bases at J, leaving 19 bases unmatched. The CDR3 totals 19 residues. The germline V gene has CDR1 MDHEN and CDR2 SYDVKM. The CDR3 nucleotides are TGTGCCAGCACTGTAGGGGCGGGAGGGCCCCCTCTGTTCACAGATACGCAGTATTTT. It encodes CASTVGAGGPPLFTDTQYF.

This chain joins TRBV27 and TRBJ2-1, with D possibly matching TRBD2 (6 bases). V was cut by 5 bases and J by 7 bases, with 12 bases left in between. CDR1 and CDR2 (germline): MNHEY, SMNVEV (reference sequence). CDR3 length equals 13 residues. CDR3: CASSPGTLNEQFF. CDR3 DNA: TGTGCCAGCAGTCCCGGGACTCTAAATGAGCAGTTCTTC.

This chain's CDR3 is CASSIVLAGVSRAKNIQYF. The CDR3 region has the DNA TGTGCCAGTAGTATCGTGCTAGCGGGAGTATCCAGGGCCAAAAACATTCAGTACTTC. The chain uses TRBV19 and TRBJ2-4; 10 nucleotides agree with TRBD2. V was clipped by 3 bases and J by 1 base; unmatched bases: 12. This CDR3 region has 19 residues. Germline values: CDR1 LNHDA, CDR2 SQIVND (reference sequence).

The chain links TRBV7-9 to TRBJ1-1; 7 bases agree with TRBD1. Germline trimming cut 1 base from V and 3 bases from J; bases unmatched to any gene: 11. CDR3 length: 17 amino acids. Germline assignment: CDR1 SEHNR and CDR2 FQNEAQ (reference sequence). The CDR3 here is CASSLGGGGRRDTEAFF. As DNA, the CDR3 is TGTGCCAGCAGCTTAGGCGGAGGGGGCCGGAGGGACACTGAAGCTTTCTTT.

The chain combines TRBV3-1 (or the pseudogene TRBV3-2) with TRBJ1-2, with D unresolved. With 0 bases removed from V and 8 bases from J, the gap between germline ends came to 7 bases. The CDR3 runs 12 residues. Germline CDR1 and CDR2: LGHDT and YNNKEL (reference sequence). For the CDR3, the DNA is TGTGCCAGCAGCCAAGATCTGGGGGGCTACACCTTC. Its translation: CASSQDLGGYTF.

V gene TRBV4-2 combines with J gene TRBJ1-2, with 7 bases identical to TRBD1. Per germline, CDR1 LGHNA and CDR2 YNFKEQ. V was pared by 4 bases and J by 4 bases, with 6 bases of the junction left unmatched. This CDR3 is built from 14 residues. This CDR3 is CASSLGDSPYGYTF. In nucleotides, the CDR3 is TGTGCCAGCAGCCTTGGGGACAGCCCCTATGGCTACACCTTC.

The V gene is TRBV27, the J gene TRBJ1-5; D is ambiguous. Germline CDR1 MNHEY, CDR2 SMNVEV (reference sequence). This CDR3 region has 13 residues. Between the trimmed V and J ends, which lost 5 bases and 2 bases, there was a span of 7 bases. CDR3: CASSSSGNQPQHF. CDR3 in DNA: TGTGCCAGCAGTAGCAGTGGCAATCAGCCCCAGCATTTT.

This clone was detected once. The chain recombines TRBV9 with TRBJ2-3, with unresolved D. This CDR3 spans 15 amino acids. V lost 0 bases and J 2 bases, leaving 10 bases between the germline ends. Germline lookup yields CDR1 SGDLS and CDR2 YYNGEE. CDR3 in DNA: TGTGCCAGCAGCGTAGAGGGCCTGGTCACAGATACGCAGTATTTT. This sequence encodes CASSVEGLVTDTQYF. Full variable domain (remainder filled in from reference TRBV9 and TRBJ2-3): DSGVTQTPKHLITATGQRVTLRCSPRSGDLSVYWYQQSLDQGLQFLIQYYNGEERAKGNILERFSAQQFPDLHSELNLSSLELGDSALYFCASSVEGLVTDTQYFGPGTRLTVL.

This chain links TRBV12-3 or TRBV12-4 with TRBJ1-4; D uncertain. V was cut by 6 bases and J by 7 bases, with 9 bases left in between. The CDR3 consists of 12 residues. The CDR3 DNA reads TGTGCCAGCAGATCAGGTTTTGAAAAACTGTTTTTT. Its protein product is CASRSGFEKLFF.

The chain combines TRBV7-2 with TRBJ2-4; maybe TRBD2 (5 bases). Germline assignment: CDR1 SGHTA and CDR2 FQGNSA. The V and J ends lost 3 bases and 5 bases respectively, with 8 bases between them. CDR3 length equals 13 residues. CDR3 in DNA: TGTGCCAGCAGCTTTTTCGGGGAAAACATTCAGTACTTC. Protein: CASSFFGENIQYF.

V is TRBV10-3 and J is TRBJ1-3; tentatively, D is TRBD1 (5 bases). Trimming took off 3 bases at V and 2 bases at J, with 14 bases between the two ends. Germline loops: CDR1 ENHRY, CDR2 SYGVKD. The CDR3 length is 16 residues. In DNA form, the CDR3 reads TGTGCCATCAGTGATGTGGGGCTGGATGCTGGAAACACCATATATTTT. It yields the protein CAISDVGLDAGNTIYF.

The chain carries TRBV3-1 (or the pseudogene TRBV3-2) and TRBJ2-3; 10 nucleotides line up with TRBD2. Germline V CDR1 and CDR2: LGHDT, YNNKEL (reference sequence). CDR3 length: 15 residues. V shed 2 bases and J 10 bases; nucleotides not matched to a gene: 9. CDR3 residues: CASSQRSGSGRAQYF. CDR3 bases: TGTGCCAGCAGCCAAAGATCCGGCAGCGGGAGGGCGCAGTATTTT.

The rearrangement uses TRBV11-3 and TRBJ2-5; unclear D gene. Germline V CDR1 and CDR2: SGHNT, YENEEA. This CDR3 spans 13 amino acids. Trimming pared 5 bases from V and 5 bases from J, leaving 12 bases between. CDR3 DNA sequence: TGTGCCAGCAGCGCCTTCCTTGGGGAGACCCAGTACTTC. This encodes CASSAFLGETQYF.

The V gene is TRBV30, the J gene TRBJ1-2; D perhaps matches TRBD1 (5 bases). V was clipped by 2 bases and J by 8 bases, with 12 bases between them. There are 12 residues in the CDR3. Germline assignment: CDR1 GTSNPN and CDR2 SVGIG (reference sequence). The DNA of the CDR3 is TGTGCCTGGAGTTATAGGAGGGACGGCTACACCTTC. It codes for CAWSYRRDGYTF.

The chain joins TRBV7-3 to TRBJ2-2, with 9 nucleotides matching TRBD2. The V segment lost 5 bases and the J segment 8 bases; nucleotides outside the gene matches: 9. CDR1 and CDR2 (germline): SGHTA, FQGTGA. This CDR3 contains 15 residues. CDR3 region: CASSPGLAKTGELFF. The CDR3 DNA sequence: TGTGCCAGCAGCCCGGGACTAGCTAAAACGGGGGAGCTGTTTTTT.